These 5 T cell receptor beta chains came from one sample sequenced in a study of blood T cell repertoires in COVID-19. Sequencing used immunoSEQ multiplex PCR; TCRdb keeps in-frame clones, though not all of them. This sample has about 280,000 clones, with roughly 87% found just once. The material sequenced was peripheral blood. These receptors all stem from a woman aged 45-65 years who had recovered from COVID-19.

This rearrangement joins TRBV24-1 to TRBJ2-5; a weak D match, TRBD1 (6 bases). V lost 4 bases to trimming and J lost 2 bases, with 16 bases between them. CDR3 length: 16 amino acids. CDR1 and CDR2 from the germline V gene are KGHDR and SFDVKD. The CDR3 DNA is TGTGCCACCAGTGACTTAGGGACCGGGACACAAGAGACCCAGTACTTC. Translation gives CATSDLGTGTQETQYF.

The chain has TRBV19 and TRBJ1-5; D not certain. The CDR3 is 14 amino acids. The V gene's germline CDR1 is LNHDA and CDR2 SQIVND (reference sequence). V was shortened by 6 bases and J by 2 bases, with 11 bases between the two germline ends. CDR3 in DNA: TGTGCCAGTAGCTTCTGGAGGGGCAATCAGCCCCAGCATTTT. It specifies CASSFWRGNQPQHF.

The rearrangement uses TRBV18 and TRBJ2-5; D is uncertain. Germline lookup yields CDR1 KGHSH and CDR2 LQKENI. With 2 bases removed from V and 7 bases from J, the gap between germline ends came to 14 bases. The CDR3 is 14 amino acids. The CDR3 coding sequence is TGTGCCAGCTCACCAGATGTGGGCCACGGGACCCAGTACTTC. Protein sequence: CASSPDVGHGTQYF. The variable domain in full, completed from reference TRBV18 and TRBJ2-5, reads NAGVMQNPRHLVRRRGQEARLRCSPMKGHSHVYWYRQLPEEGLKFMVYLQKENIIDESGMPKERFSAEFPKEGPSILRIQQVVRGDSAAYFCASSPDVGHGTQYFGPGTRLLVL.

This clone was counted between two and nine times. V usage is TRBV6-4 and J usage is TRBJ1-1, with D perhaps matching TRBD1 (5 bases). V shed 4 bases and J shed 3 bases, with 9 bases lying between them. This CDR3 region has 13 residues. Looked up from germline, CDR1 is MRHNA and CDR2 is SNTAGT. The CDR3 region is CASSAQGYTEAFF. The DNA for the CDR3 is TGTGCCAGCAGTGCTCAGGGATACACTGAAGCTTTCTTT.

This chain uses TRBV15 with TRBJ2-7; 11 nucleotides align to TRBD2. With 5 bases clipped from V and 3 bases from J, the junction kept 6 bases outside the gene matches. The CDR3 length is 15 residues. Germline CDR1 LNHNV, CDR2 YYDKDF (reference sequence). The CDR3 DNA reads TGTGCCACCAGCGGGACCGGGACTAGCGGCTACGAGCAGTACTTC. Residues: CATSGTGTSGYEQYF.